The 17 T cell receptor beta chains below all came from one sample that was sequenced in a study of technical replicates of blood from a few donors. Sequencing was performed with immunoSEQ multiplex PCR; in TCRdb, only in-frame clones are kept and a portion is missing. The table lists approximately 97,000 clones, about 95% of them singletons. Specimen: T cells isolated from PBMCs. These receptors were collected from a human donor in good health.

The rearrangement links TRBV4-3 to TRBJ1-1; D possibly corresponds to TRBD1 (5 bases). The V gene's germline CDR1 is LGHNA and CDR2 YSLEER. The CDR3 covers 13 residues. V lost 3 bases, J lost 11 bases, and 16 bases lay in between. CDR3 loop: CASSHLGGEWAFF. Written as DNA, the CDR3 is TGCGCCAGCAGCCACCTCGGAGGGGAATGGGCTTTCTTT.

This chain links TRBV5-5 with TRBJ1-1; no firm D call. This CDR3 has 15 residues. Deletions cut 1 base from V and 2 bases from J, with 12 bases between. Germline CDR1 reads SGHKS; CDR2 reads YYEKEE (reference sequence). The CDR3 spells CASSLSGISNTEAFF. DNA of the CDR3: TGTGCCAGCAGCTTGTCAGGAATATCAAACACTGAAGCTTTCTTT.

CDR3 sequence (DNA): TGTGCCAGCAGCTTCTCCGTAGCGGGCCCTACGGGGGAGCAGTACTTC. This translates into CASSFSVAGPTGEQYF. The chain is built from TRBV7-2 and TRBJ2-7; 7 nucleotides align to TRBD2. The CDR3 is 16 amino acids. The V and J ends lost 3 bases and 7 bases, in that order; junction bases with no gene match: 15. Germline V gene data show CDR1 as SGHTA and CDR2 as FQGNSA.

J is TRBJ2-2 and V is TRBV6-1; D is perhaps TRBD2 (6 bases). The germline V gene has CDR1 MNHNS and CDR2 SASEGT. CDR3 size: 14 residues. Trimming pared 7 bases from V and 3 bases from J, leaving 12 bases between. The CDR3 loop reads CASTDGGYTGELFF. The CDR3 DNA sequence: TGTGCCAGCACCGACGGAGGGTACACCGGGGAGCTGTTTTTT.

The V gene is TRBV10-3, the J gene TRBJ2-2, with 10 bases identical to TRBD1. V trimming: 6 bases; J trimming: 0 bases; junction bases outside the gene matches: 10. Germline V CDR1 and CDR2: ENHRY, SYGVKD. CDR3 length: 18 amino acids. CDR3 protein: CAIRFRDRGRANTGELFF. The CDR3 nucleotides read TGTGCCATCAGATTTCGGGACAGGGGCCGAGCGAACACCGGGGAGCTGTTTTTT.

The chain joins TRBV6-5 to TRBJ2-1, with 7 nucleotides matching TRBD2. This CDR3 region has 16 residues. Germline values: CDR1 MNHEY, CDR2 SVGAGI. V shed 0 bases and J 8 bases; nucleotides not matched to a gene: 10. CDR3 residues: CASSYSGGEVLDEQFF. The CDR3 DNA follows: TGTGCCAGCAGTTACTCGGGGGGGGAGGTGCTCGATGAGCAGTTCTTC.

The rearrangement joins TRBV28 to TRBJ2-5; 9 nucleotides align to TRBD1. Germline V gives CDR1 MDHEN, CDR2 SYDVKM. The CDR3 runs 15 residues. V shed 5 bases and J 2 bases; nucleotides not matched to a gene: 6. The CDR3 spells CASSPQQGAQETQYF. DNA for the CDR3: TGTGCCAGCAGTCCTCAACAGGGGGCTCAAGAGACCCAGTACTTC.

The genes are TRBV9 and TRBJ2-2; maybe TRBD2 (7 bases). In germline, CDR1 is SGDLS, CDR2 YYNGEE. V was cut by 0 bases and J by 3 bases, with 12 bases left in between. The CDR3 contains 16 residues. CDR3 bases: TGTGCCAGCAGCGTAGAACGCGGGGGCTACACCGGGGAGCTGTTTTTT. It is translated as CASSVERGGYTGELFF.

The chain recombines TRBV18 with TRBJ2-7; tentatively, D is TRBD1 (6 bases). V was cut by 5 bases and J by 6 bases, with 17 bases left in between. The CDR3 is 14 amino acids. Germline V gene sequence: CDR1 KGHSH, CDR2 LQKENI. The CDR3 coding sequence is TGTGCCAGCTCAGCCCTACAGGGTTTAGGCGAGCAGTACTTC. Translating gives CASSALQGLGEQYF.

V is TRBV18 and J is TRBJ2-7, with 8 nucleotides matching TRBD1. V lost 2 bases, J lost 6 bases, and 3 bases stayed unmatched. CDR1 KGHSH and CDR2 LQKENI come from the germline V gene. The CDR3 length is 13 residues. CDR3 loop: CASSPTGGVEQYF. The CDR3 region has the DNA TGTGCCAGCTCACCAACAGGGGGTGTCGAGCAGTACTTC.

The chain uses TRBV4-3 and TRBJ1-1; 8 nucleotides agree with TRBD1. The ends lost 3 bases at V and 3 bases at J; junction bases unmatched: 3. This CDR3 is built from 14 residues. The V gene's germline CDR1 is LGHNA and CDR2 YSLEER. The CDR3 DNA follows: TGCGCCAGCAGCCACTTGACAGGGGACACTGAAGCTTTCTTT. Protein sequence: CASSHLTGDTEAFF.

The rearrangement joins TRBV27 to TRBJ1-2; 9 bases map to TRBD1. Germline-derived CDR1 and CDR2 are MNHEY and SMNVEV (reference sequence). The CDR3 totals 13 residues. Trimming removed 5 bases from V and 8 bases from J; junction bases left unmatched: 6. For the CDR3, the DNA is TGTGCCAGCAGTCGGGACAGGGCCGGGGGCTACACCTTC. This encodes CASSRDRAGGYTF.

The gene calls are TRBV4-1 and TRBJ2-7; D is undetermined. The CDR3 spans 15 residues. Germline CDR1 is MGHRA and CDR2 is YSYEKL. V was cut by 2 bases and J by 7 bases, with 18 bases left in between. CDR3 amino acids: CASSQSTSWPQEQYF. CDR3 nucleotide sequence: TGCGCCAGCAGCCAATCAACGTCCTGGCCTCAAGAGCAGTACTTC.

The J gene is TRBJ2-1, the V gene TRBV5-6; D may be TRBD2 (5 bases). This CDR3 is built from 14 residues. CDR1 and CDR2 from the germline V gene are SGHDT and YYEEEE. The ends were cut back, 1 base at V and 3 bases at J, with 8 bases in the middle. DNA for the CDR3: TGTGCCAGCAGCTTGATCGGGGACTACAATGAGCAGTTCTTC. This sequence encodes CASSLIGDYNEQFF.

The rearrangement uses TRBV9 and TRBJ2-1; D possibly corresponds to TRBD2 (6 bases). Germline CDR1 is SGDLS and CDR2 is YYNGEE. The V end lost 0 bases, the J end lost 5 bases, and 15 bases lay between the germline ends. The CDR3 is 16 amino acids. As DNA, the CDR3 is TGTGCCAGCAGCGTAGTTGATCGCGGGGCTAACAATGAGCAGTTCTTC. Its protein is CASSVVDRGANNEQFF.

This chain joins TRBV19 and TRBJ1-1; 8 bases fit TRBD1. Trimming cost V 6 bases and J 0 bases; bases outside gene matches: 21. The CDR3 loop spans 20 amino acids. Germline V CDR1 and CDR2: LNHDA, SQIVND (reference sequence). The CDR3: CASSMDRVLAPGVLNTEAFF. CDR3 DNA: TGTGCCAGTAGCATGGACAGGGTTTTAGCCCCCGGGGTTTTGAACACTGAAGCTTTCTTT.

The rearrangement uses TRBV28 and TRBJ2-7; tentative D call: TRBD2 (6 bases). CDR1 is MDHEN, CDR2 SYDVKM, per germline. The germline V and J ends were trimmed by 5 bases and 0 bases, with 11 bases remaining between them. The CDR3 totals 14 residues. The CDR3 spells CASSRSGSSYEQYF. The CDR3 DNA is TGTGCCAGCAGTAGGAGCGGGTCCTCCTACGAGCAGTACTTC.